A selection of T cell receptor beta chains follows, all from one sample in a study of blood T cell repertoires in COVID-19. Produced via immunoSEQ multiplex PCR; TCRdb's table is partial and in-frame only. The repertoire holds some 140,000 clones, approximately 85% seen once, with roughly 0.6% in the top ten. The material sequenced was peripheral blood. The source is a man between 60 and 75 years old with COVID-19, enrolled during active disease. The CDR3 runs from the conserved cysteine through the conserved F or W.

v_call: TRBV25-1
j_call: TRBJ2-2
cdr3_aa: CASSPYLTGEGGTGELFF

v_call: TRBV7-9
j_call: TRBJ1-2
cdr3_aa: CASSSGQQANYGYTF

v_call: TRBV7-2
j_call: TRBJ1-2
cdr3_aa: CASSLAVDTVSYGYTF

v_call: TRBV7-2
j_call: TRBJ1-5
cdr3_aa: CASSLVGVFSNQPQHF

v_call: TRBV5-4
j_call: TRBJ1-1
cdr3_aa: CASSGTGIAITEAFF

v_call: TRBV4-2
j_call: TRBJ1-6
cdr3_aa: CASSQDWGALHF

v_call: TRBV11-3
j_call: TRBJ2-2
cdr3_aa: CASSLGRQGSTGELFF

v_call: TRBV3-1/TRBV3-2
j_call: TRBJ2-7
cdr3_aa: CASSQDHRPIYEQYF

v_call: TRBV9
j_call: TRBJ2-6
cdr3_aa: CASSIPRGSHSTSGANVLTF

v_call: TRBV11-3
j_call: TRBJ1-1
cdr3_aa: CASTSGRMNTEAFF

v_call: TRBV27
j_call: TRBJ2-5
cdr3_aa: CASSSLQETQYF

v_call: TRBV19
j_call: TRBJ2-1
cdr3_aa: CASSGTRSTEQFF

v_call: TRBV29-1
j_call: TRBJ2-3
cdr3_aa: CSPAALAGDTQYF

v_call: TRBV7-9
j_call: TRBJ2-7
cdr3_aa: CASSLVASYEQYF

v_call: TRBV7-2
j_call: TRBJ1-3
cdr3_aa: CASSLVGLGAGNTIYF

v_call: TRBV12-3/TRBV12-4
j_call: TRBJ2-3
cdr3_aa: CASSGQGTDTQYF

v_call: TRBV7-3
j_call: TRBJ2-1
cdr3_aa: CASSLTLIRGAAYNEQFF